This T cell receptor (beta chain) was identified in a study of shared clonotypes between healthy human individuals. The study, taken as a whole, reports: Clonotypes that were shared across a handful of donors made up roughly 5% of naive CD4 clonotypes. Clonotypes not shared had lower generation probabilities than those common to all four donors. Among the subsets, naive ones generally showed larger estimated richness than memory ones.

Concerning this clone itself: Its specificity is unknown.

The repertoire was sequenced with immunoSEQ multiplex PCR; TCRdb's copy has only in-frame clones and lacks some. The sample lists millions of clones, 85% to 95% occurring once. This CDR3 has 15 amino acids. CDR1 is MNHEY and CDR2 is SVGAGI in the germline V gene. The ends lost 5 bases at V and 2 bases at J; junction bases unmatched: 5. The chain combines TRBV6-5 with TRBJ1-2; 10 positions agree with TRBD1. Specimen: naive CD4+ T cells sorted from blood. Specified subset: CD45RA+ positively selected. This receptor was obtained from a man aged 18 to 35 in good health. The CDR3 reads CASSRQGAENYGYTF. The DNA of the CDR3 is TGTGCCAGCAGTCGACAGGGGGCGGAAAACTATGGCTACACCTTC.